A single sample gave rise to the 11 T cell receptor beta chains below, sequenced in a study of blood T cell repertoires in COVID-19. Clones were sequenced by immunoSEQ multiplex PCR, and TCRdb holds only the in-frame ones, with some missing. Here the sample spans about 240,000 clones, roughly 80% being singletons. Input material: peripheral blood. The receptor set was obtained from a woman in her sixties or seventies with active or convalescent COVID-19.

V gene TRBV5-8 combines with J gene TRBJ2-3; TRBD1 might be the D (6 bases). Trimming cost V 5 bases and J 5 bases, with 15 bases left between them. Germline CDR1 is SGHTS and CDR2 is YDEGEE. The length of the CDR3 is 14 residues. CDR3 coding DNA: TGTGCCAGCAGTTCGTCAGGGGCGGAAGATACGCAGTATTTT. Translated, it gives CASSSSGAEDTQYF.

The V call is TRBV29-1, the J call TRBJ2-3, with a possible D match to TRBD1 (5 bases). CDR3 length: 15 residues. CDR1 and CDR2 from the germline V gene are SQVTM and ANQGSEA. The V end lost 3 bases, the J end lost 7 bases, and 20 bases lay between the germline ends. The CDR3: CSVDPTGSRLNTQYF. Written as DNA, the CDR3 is TGCAGCGTTGACCCAACAGGCAGCCGTCTAAATACGCAGTATTTT.

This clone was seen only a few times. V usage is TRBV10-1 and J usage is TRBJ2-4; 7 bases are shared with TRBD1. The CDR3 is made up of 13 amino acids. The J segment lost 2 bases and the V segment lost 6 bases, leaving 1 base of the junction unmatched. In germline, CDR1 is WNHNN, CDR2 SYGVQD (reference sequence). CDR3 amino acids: CASRGGPKNIQYF. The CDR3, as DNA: TGCGCCAGCAGAGGGGGCCCCAAAAACATTCAGTACTTC.

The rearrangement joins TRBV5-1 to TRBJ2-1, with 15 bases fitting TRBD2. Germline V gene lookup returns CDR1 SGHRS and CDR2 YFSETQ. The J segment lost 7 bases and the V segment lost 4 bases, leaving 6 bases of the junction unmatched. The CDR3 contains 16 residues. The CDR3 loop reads CASSPVGTSGGNEQFF. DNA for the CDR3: TGCGCCAGCAGCCCAGTTGGGACTAGCGGGGGGAATGAGCAGTTCTTC.

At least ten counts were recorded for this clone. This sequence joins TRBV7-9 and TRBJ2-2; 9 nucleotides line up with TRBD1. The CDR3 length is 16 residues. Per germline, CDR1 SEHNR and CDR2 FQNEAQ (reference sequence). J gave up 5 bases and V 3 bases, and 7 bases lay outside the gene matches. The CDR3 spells CASSFGQGFTTGELFF. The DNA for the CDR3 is TGTGCCAGCAGCTTCGGACAGGGGTTTACGACCGGGGAGCTGTTTTTT.

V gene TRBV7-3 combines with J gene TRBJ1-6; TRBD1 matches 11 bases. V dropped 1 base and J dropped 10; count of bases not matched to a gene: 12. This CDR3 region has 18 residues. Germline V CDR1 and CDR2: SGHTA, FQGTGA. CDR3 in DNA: TGTGCCAGCAGCTTAAAGGGGAGGGGACAGGGGGGAAGGTCACCCCTCCACTTT. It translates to CASSLKGRGQGGRSPLHF.

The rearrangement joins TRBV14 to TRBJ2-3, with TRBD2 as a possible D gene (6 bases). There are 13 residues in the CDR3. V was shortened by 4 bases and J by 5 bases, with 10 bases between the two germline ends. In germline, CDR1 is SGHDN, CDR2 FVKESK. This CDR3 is CASSRQEGDTQYF. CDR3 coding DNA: TGTGCCAGCAGCCGCCAGGAGGGAGATACGCAGTATTTT.

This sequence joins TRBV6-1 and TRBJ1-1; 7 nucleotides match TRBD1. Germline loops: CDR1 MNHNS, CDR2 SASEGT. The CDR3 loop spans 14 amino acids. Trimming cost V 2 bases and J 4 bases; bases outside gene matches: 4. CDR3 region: CASSEPRTGTEAFF. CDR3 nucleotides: TGTGCCAGCAGTGAACCTAGGACAGGCACTGAAGCTTTCTTT.

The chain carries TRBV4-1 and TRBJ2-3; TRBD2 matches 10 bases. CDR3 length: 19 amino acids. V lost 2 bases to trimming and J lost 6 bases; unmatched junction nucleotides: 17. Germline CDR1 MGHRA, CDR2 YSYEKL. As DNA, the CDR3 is TGCGCCAGCAGCCAATCTATGGTAGCGGGGGGCGGGCCGATGGATACGCAGTATTTT. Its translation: CASSQSMVAGGGPMDTQYF.

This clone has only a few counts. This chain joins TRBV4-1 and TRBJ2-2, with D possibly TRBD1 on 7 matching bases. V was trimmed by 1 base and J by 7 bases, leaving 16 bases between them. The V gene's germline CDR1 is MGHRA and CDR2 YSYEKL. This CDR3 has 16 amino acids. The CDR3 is CASSQVTSRGYGELFF. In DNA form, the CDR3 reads TGCGCCAGCAGCCAAGTAACTAGCAGGGGGTACGGGGAGCTGTTTTTT.

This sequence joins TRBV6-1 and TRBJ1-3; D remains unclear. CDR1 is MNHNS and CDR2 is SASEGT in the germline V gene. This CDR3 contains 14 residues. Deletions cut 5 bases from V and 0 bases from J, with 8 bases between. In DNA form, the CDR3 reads TGTGCCAGCAGTTCCATAGACTCTGGAAACACCATATATTTT. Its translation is CASSSIDSGNTIYF.